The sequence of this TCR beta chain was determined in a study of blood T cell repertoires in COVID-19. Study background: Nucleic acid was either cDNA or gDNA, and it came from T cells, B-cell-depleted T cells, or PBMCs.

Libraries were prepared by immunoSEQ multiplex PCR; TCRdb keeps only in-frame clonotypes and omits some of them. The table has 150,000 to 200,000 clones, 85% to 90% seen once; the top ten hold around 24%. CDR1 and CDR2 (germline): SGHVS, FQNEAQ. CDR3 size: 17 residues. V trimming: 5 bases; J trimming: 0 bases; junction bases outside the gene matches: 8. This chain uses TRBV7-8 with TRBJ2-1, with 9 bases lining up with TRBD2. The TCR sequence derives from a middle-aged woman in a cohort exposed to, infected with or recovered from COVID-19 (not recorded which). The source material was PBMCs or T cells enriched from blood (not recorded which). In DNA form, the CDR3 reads TGTGCCAGCAGCCCTAGCGGGGTTCAGAGCTCCTACAATGAGCAGTTCTTC. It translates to CASSPSGVQSSYNEQFF.